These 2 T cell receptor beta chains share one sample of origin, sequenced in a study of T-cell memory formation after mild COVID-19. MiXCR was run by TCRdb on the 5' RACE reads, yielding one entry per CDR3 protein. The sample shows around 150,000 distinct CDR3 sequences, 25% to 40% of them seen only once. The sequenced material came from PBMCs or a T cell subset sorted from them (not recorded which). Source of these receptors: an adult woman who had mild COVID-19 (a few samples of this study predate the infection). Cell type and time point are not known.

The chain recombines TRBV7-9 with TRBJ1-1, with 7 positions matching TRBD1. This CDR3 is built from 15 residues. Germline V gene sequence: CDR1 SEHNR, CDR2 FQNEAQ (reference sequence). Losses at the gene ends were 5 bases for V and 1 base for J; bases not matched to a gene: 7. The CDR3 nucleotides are TGTGCCAGCAGCCCGCGGACAGGTTCGAACACTGAAGCTTTCTTT. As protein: CASSPRTGSNTEAFF. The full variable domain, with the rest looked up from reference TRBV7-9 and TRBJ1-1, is DTGVSQNPRHKITKRGQNVTFRCDPISEHNRLYWYRQTLGQGPEFLTYFQNEAQLEKSRLLSDRFSAERPKGSFSTLEIQRTEQGDSAMYLCASSPRTGSNTEAFFGQGTRLTVV.

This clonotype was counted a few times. The CDR3 bases are TGCGCCAGCAGCCAAGCAGGAAGGGTTTTGAGTGAAAAACTGTTTTTT. It is translated as CASSQAGRVLSEKLFF. This sequence joins TRBV4-1 and TRBJ1-4; no clear D gene. The CDR3 spans 16 residues. Trimming stripped 1 base from V and 7 bases from J, with 16 bases between. The V gene's germline CDR1 is MGHRA and CDR2 YSYEKL.